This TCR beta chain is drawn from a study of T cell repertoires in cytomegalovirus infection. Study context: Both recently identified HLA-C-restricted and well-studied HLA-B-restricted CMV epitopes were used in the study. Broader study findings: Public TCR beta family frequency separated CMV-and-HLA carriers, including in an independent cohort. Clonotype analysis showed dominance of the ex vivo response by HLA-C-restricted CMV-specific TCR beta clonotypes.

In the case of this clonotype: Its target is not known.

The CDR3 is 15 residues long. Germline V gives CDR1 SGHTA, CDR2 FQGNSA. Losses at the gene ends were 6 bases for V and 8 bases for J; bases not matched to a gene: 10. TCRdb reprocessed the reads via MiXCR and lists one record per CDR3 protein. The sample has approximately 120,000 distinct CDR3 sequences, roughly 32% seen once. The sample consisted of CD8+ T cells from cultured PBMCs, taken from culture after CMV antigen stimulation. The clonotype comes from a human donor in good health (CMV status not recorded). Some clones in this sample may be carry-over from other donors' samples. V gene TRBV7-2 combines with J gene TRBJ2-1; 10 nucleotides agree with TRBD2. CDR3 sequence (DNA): TGTGCCAGCAGAACGAGCTCTGGACTAGCGGATGAGCAGTTCTTC. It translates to CASRTSSGLADEQFF.